This T cell receptor (beta chain) was recovered during a study of blood T cell repertoires in COVID-19 (dated by TCRdb to about 2020). A note on the overall study: The collaborator samples originated in the United States, Italy and Spain and spanned the acute and convalescent phases of COVID-19. The material from the prospective study consisted of cDNA or gDNA derived from T cells, B-cell-depleted T cells, or PBMCs. The dataset comprised deeply sampled blood TCRbeta repertoires from subjects exposed to, actively infected with, or recovered from COVID-19. A freely available public database, intended as a resource for researchers studying the immune response to SARS-CoV-2, is where the repertoires were released. The samples were drawn from two sources: the first 160 participants of the ongoing ImmuneRACE study, and approximately 1,300 subjects contributed by 6 global collaborators. Nearly every sample came with metadata listing a de-identified subject ID, COVID-19 status, age in years and sex. HLA class I and class II types, where available, came from metadata supplied by the sample provider rather than from assay-based typing.

The immunoSEQ Assay, a bias-controlled multiplex PCR, was used to amplify TCRbeta CDR3 regions from genomic DNA. The study's own analysis went as follows. Within the assay, amplification of reference gene primers was used to estimate how many nucleated cells each sample contained. To quantify the absolute abundance of each unique TCRbeta CDR3 rearrangement, sequence reads were collapsed and filtered. For each sample, productive Simpson clonality was calculated as the square root of Simpson's diversity index over productive rearrangements. Drawn from immuneACCESS, this table holds only the in-frame rearrangements with V and J called that TCRdb kept. Clones are partly lost; checked studies trace under half to an unresolved V gene and leave the rest unexplained. Clone size and V and J calls were adopted from that table, with D and trimming inferred from the DNA. The sample table contains about 180,000 clones; only one count was recorded for approximately 90% of them. The top ten clonotypes cover 2.5% to 3.5% of the sample.

The paper's findings and limits, for the study overall: The quantity of clinical and demographic metadata differed by source and by participant and was supplied without curation.

As for this clone: Its antigen is still unknown. No quality values exist for individual bases; no much larger clone is one base distant. Other DNA sequences of this sample code for an identical CDR3.

Whole blood was collected in K2EDTA tubes by collaborating institutions according to the institutions' own protocols. For TCRbeta analysis, collaborator samples were shipped as frozen whole blood, as isolated PBMCs, or as DNA extracted from either sample type. Trimming costs V 5 bases and J 5 bases, and their ends lie 6 bases apart. The CDR3 numbers 11 residues from cysteine through phenylalanine. Only CDR3 DNA is held: 33 bases, read in frame from base 1. This receptor chain uses TRBV12-3 or TRBV12-4 and TRBJ2-5; TRBD2 might be the D gene, on 5 matching bases. The sample comprised peripheral blood. This TCR was sampled from a woman in her 30s with active or convalescent COVID-19. CDR3 reads: CASSPGETQYF. The nucleotide sequence is given as TGTGCCAGCAGTCCGGGGGAGACCCAGTACTTC.